This TCR beta chain is drawn from a study of blood T cell repertoires in COVID-19. Study background: T cells, B-cell-depleted T cells, or PBMCs provided the cDNA or gDNA that served as material.

The CDR3 extends over 16 amino acids. CDR1 is SGHDT and CDR2 is YYEEEE in the germline V gene. Trimming took 4 bases from V and 7 from J; bases not matched to a gene: 15. This clone is a singleton in its sample. The cohort comprised adults aged roughly 18 to 95 years residing in 20 to 30 US areas. Sequenced by immunoSEQ multiplex PCR; TCRdb stores in-frame clones only, minus some. The sample yields about 380,000 clones, around 89% seen once. Input material: PBMCs or T cells enriched from blood (not recorded which). The clonotype comes from a woman under 30 who had recovered from COVID-19. The chain carries TRBV5-6 and TRBJ2-5; the match to TRBD1 covers 8 bases. The DNA of the CDR3 is TGTGCCAGCAGCCGTACCTCCGCAGGGGGCGAGGGGACCCAGTACTTC. Its protein product is CASSRTSAGGEGTQYF. Looking up the rest from reference TRBV5-6 and TRBJ2-5 gives the full variable domain: DAGVTQSPTHLIKTRGQQVTLRCSPKSGHDTVSWYQQALGQGPQFIFQYYEEEERQRGNFPDRFSGHQFPNYSSELNVNALLLGDSALYLCASSRTSAGGEGTQYFGPGTRLLVL.